This T cell receptor beta chain was recovered during a study of early T cells in non-severe SARS-CoV-2 infection. V dropped 0 bases and J dropped 9; count of bases not matched to a gene: 5. The CDR3 loop spans 15 amino acids. Looked up from germline, CDR1 is LGHDT and CDR2 is YNNKEL (reference sequence). Molecules of cDNA were individually given unique molecular identifiers that were attached to them. TCRdb independently ran MiXCR on the 5' RACE reads; one entry per CDR3 protein. The repertoire consists of 55,000 to 80,000 distinct CDR3 sequences, with 8.8% occurring once and the leading ten covering 13%. This clonotype occurred many times.

The specimen was whole blood, collected at baseline. This TCR was sampled from an adult who was a healthcare worker with PCR-confirmed SARS-CoV-2 infection or an uninfected control (not recorded which). The chain recombines TRBV3-1 with TRBJ1-5; 10 bases are a match to TRBD1. Written as DNA, the CDR3 is TGTGCCAGCAGCCAAGATGCGACAGGGGGCCGGCCCCAGCATTTT. Protein product: CASSQDATGGRPQHF.